This TCR beta chain was captured in a study of read filtering for tumor transcriptome and immune sequencing. Across the study: Patients were around 17 male and some 15 female, mean age around 70 years, range 47 to 80.

This library used approximately 370 ng RNA and molecular barcoded adaptors spanning alpha/delta and beta/gamma chains. Each CDR3 protein gets one entry after TCRdb re-called the reads with MiXCR. The table records about 130,000 distinct CDR3 sequences, roughly 13% of them present only once. About this clonotype: Its target is not known.

Germline V gene lookup returns CDR1 SGHRS and CDR2 YFSETQ. V gave up 7 bases and J gave up 7 bases; unmatched junction bases: 13. This CDR3 has 14 residues. Whole-study results and caveats: Approximately 77% of IR-seq clonotypes had a single read, yet these held approximately 4% of reads. This fraction held mixed bone marrow immune cells after CD138-negative sorting. Without single-read clonotypes, shared clonotype proportions correlated more between IR-seq and RNA-seq.

The sequenced sample was a population of CD138-negative cells sorted from bone marrow. The genes are TRBV5-1 and TRBJ2-5; TRBD1 matches at 7 bases. The clonotype was recovered from a donor at least 40 years old with multiple myeloma. CDR3 protein: CASLDRTASGTQYF. The CDR3 DNA follows: TGCGCCAGCCTGGACAGGACAGCCTCAGGGACCCAGTACTTC.